Sequencing of this TCR beta chain was carried out in a study of identical twins. This clonotype was counted only a few times. The authors used template switching to add a universal primer site and gave cDNA unique molecular identifiers. TCRdb used MiXCR to reprocess the 5' RACE reads, holding one entry per CDR3 protein. The sample has approximately 1.8 million distinct CDR3 sequences, roughly 35% seen once. Germline CDR1 is DFQATT and CDR2 is SNEGSKA (reference sequence). Trimming took 3 bases from V and 2 from J, leaving 7 bases between them. The CDR3 is 12 residues long. This chain joins TRBV20-1 and TRBJ1-2; D is unclear. The sequencing input was cord blood. The TCR comes from a newborn girl in good health. DNA for the CDR3: TGCAGTGCTAGGGCCCGCAACTATGGCTACACCTTC. Its protein is CSARARNYGYTF.